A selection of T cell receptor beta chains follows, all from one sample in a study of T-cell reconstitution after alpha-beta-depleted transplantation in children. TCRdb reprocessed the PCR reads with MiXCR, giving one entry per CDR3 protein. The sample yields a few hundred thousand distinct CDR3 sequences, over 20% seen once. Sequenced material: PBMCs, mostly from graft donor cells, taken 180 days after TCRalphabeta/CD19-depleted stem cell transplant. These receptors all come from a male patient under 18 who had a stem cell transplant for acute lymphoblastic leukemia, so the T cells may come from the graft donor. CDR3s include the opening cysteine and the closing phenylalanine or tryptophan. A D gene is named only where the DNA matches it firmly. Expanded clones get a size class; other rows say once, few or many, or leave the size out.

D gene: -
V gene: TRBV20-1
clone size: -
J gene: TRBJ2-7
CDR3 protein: CSANRDLSYEQYF
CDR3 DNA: TGCAGTGCTAACCGGGACCTTTCCTACGAGCAGTACTTC

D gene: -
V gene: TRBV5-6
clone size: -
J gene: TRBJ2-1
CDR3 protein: CASSLVPHSLYEQFF
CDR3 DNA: TGTGCCAGCAGCTTGGTCCCGCATAGTCTGTATGAGCAGTTCTTC

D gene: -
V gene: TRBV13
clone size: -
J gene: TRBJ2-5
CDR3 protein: CASSGAKRPRSLETQYF
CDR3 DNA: TGTGCCAGCAGCGGTGCGAAGAGACCCCGGAGCCTGGAGACCCAGTACTTC

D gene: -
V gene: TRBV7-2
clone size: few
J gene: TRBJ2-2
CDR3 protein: CASSLSRRVGNTGELFF
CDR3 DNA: TGTGCCAGCAGCTTGAGTCGCAGGGTCGGAAACACCGGGGAGCTGTTTTTT

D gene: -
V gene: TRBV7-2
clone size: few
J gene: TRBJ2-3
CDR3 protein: CASSSPGAVTDTQYF
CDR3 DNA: TGTGCCAGCAGCTCGCCGGGAGCGGTCACAGATACGCAGTATTTT

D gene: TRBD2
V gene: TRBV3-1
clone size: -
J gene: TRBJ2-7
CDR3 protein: CASSQPPSTSGSSYEQYF
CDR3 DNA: TGTGCCAGCAGCCAACCCCCAAGCACTAGCGGGAGCTCCTACGAGCAGTACTTC

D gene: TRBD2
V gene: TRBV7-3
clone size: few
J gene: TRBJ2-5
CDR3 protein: CASSSGTSGVQETQYF
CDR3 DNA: TGTGCCAGCAGTTCCGGGACTAGCGGAGTACAAGAGACCCAGTACTTC

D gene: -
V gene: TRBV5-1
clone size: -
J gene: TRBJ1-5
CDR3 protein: CASPGVLQPQHF
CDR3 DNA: TGCGCCAGCCCTGGAGTCCTTCAGCCCCAGCATTTT

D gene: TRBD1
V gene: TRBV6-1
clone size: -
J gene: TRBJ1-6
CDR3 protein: CASTPLSRGQGLNSPLHF
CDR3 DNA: TGTGCCAGCACCCCACTGAGCCGCGGACAGGGCCTTAATTCACCCCTCCACTTT

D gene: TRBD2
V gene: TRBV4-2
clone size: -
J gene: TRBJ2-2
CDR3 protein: CASRSLAGGQSGELFF
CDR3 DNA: TGTGCCAGCAGGTCTCTAGCGGGAGGGCAAAGCGGGGAGCTGTTTTTT

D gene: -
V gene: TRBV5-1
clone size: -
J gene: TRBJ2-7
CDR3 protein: CASSLPRLAGYEQYF
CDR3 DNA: TGCGCCAGCAGCTTACCTCGCTTGGCGGGCTACGAGCAGTACTTC

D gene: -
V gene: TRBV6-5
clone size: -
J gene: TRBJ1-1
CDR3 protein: CASSYPTVNTEAFF
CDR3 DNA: TGTGCCAGCAGTTACCCTACAGTGAACACTGAAGCTTTCTTT

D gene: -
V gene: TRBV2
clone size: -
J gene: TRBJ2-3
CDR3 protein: CARVRKGLTQYF
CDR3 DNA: TGTGCCAGAGTCCGAAAGGGGTTGACGCAGTATTTT

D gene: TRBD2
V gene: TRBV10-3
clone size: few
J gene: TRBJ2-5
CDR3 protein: CAISESAGVGQETQYF
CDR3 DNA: TGTGCCATCAGTGAGAGTGCGGGAGTGGGGCAAGAGACCCAGTACTTC

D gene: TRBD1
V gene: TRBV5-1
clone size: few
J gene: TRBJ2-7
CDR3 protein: CASSWAAGTGFNEQYF
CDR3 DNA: TGCGCCAGCAGCTGGGCCGCCGGGACAGGTTTCAACGAGCAGTACTTC

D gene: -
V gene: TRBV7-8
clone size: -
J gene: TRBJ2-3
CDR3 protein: CASSLLGVLSTDTQYF
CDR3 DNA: TGTGCCAGCAGCTTACTCGGGGTACTAAGCACAGATACGCAGTATTTT

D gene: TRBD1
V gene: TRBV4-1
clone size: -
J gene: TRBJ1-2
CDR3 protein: CASSLDRGRLYGYTF
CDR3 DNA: TGCGCCAGCAGCTTAGACAGGGGAAGGCTTTATGGCTACACCTTC

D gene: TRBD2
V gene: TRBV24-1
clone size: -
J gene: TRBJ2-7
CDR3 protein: CATSAGTSGRNEQYF
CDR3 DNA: TGTGCCACCAGCGCCGGGACTAGCGGGAGGAACGAGCAGTACTTC

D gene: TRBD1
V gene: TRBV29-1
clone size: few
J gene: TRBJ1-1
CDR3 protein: CSVVGDSSSYTEAFF
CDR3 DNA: TGCAGCGTTGTAGGGGACAGCAGCTCTTACACTGAAGCTTTCTTT

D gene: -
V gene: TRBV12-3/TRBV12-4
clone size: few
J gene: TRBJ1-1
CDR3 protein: CASSLGQGGLTEAFF
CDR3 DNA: TGTGCCAGCAGTTTAGGGCAGGGAGGATTAACTGAAGCTTTCTTT

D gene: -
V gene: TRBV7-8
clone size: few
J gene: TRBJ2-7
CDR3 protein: CASSFIGGREWEQYF
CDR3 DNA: TGTGCCAGCAGCTTTATTGGGGGCAGGGAGTGGGAGCAGTACTTC

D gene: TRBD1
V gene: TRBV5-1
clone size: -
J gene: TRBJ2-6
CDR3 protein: CASSLAGGSGANVLTF
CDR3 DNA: TGCGCCAGCAGCTTGGCAGGGGGCTCTGGGGCCAACGTCCTGACTTTC

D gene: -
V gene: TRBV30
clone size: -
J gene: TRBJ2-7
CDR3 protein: CAWIGVSFYEQYF
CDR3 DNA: TGTGCCTGGATAGGGGTGTCTTTCTACGAGCAGTACTTC

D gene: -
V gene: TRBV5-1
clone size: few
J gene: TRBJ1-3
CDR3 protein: CASSLGDRAKGNTIYF
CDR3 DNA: TGCGCCAGCAGCTTGGGAGACAGAGCAAAAGGAAACACCATATATTTT

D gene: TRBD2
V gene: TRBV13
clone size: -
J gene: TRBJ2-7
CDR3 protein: CASSDSGRRGYEQYF
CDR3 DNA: TGTGCCAGCAGCGATAGCGGGAGACGTGGATACGAGCAGTACTTC

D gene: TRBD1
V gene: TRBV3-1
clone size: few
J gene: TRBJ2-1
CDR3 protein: CASSRGQGYRNEQFF
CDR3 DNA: TGTGCCAGCAGCCGAGGACAGGGATATCGCAATGAGCAGTTCTTC

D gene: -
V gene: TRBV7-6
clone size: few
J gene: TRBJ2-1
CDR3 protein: CASSLAGLIVNEQFF
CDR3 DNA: TGTGCCAGCAGCTTAGCGGGACTTATAGTTAATGAGCAGTTCTTC

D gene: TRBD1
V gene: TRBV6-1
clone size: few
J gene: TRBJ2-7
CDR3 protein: CASSPGTAHRYEQYF
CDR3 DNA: TGTGCCAGCAGCCCCGGGACAGCTCACCGTTACGAGCAGTACTTC

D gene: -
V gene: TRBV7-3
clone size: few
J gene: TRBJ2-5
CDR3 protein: CASGQGETQYF
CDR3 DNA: TGTGCCAGCGGCCAAGGAGAGACCCAGTACTTC

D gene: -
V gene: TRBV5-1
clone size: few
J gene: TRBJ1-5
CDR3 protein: CASSQFEGVQPQHF
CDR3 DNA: TGCGCCAGCAGCCAATTCGAGGGGGTTCAGCCCCAGCATTTT

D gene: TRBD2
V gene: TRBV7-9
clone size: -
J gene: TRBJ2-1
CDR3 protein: CASSPREREGKNEQFF
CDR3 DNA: TGTGCCAGCAGCCCCCGGGAGCGGGAGGGCAAGAATGAGCAGTTCTTC

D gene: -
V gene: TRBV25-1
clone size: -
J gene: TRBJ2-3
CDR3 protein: CASSNPVGSHGTDTQYF
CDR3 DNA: TGTGCCAGCAGCAATCCTGTGGGGAGCCACGGGACAGATACGCAGTATTTT

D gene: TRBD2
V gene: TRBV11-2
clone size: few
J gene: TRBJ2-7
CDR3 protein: CASSLGGGVRQYF
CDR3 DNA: TGTGCCAGCAGCTTAGGGGGGGGAGTACGGCAGTACTTC

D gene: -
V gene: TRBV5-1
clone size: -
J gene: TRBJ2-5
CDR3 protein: CASSLTSKETQYF
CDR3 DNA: TGCGCCAGCAGCTTGACTAGCAAAGAGACCCAGTACTTC

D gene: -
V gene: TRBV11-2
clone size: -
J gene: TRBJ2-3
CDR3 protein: CASSLPPGTLAVTQYF
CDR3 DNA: TGTGCCAGCAGCTTACCGCCGGGGACACTGGCTGTTACGCAGTATTTT

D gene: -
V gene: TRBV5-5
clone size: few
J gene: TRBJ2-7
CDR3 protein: CASRISDSYEQYF
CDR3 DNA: TGTGCCAGCAGAATTAGCGACTCCTACGAGCAGTACTTC

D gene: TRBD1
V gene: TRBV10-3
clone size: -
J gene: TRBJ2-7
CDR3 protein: CAIRSRQDRTSYEQYF
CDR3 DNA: TGTGCCATCAGGTCGAGACAGGACAGGACCTCCTACGAGCAGTACTTC

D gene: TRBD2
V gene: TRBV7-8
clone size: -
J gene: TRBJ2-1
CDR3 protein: CASGRSGANLNEQFF
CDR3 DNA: TGTGCCAGCGGACGGAGCGGGGCGAACTTAAATGAGCAGTTCTTC

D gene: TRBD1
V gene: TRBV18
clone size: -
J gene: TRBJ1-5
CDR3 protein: CASSPDRGINQPQHF
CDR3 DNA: TGTGCCAGCTCACCCGACAGGGGAATCAATCAGCCCCAGCATTTT

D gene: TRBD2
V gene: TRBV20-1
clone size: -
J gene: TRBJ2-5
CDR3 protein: CSASGASGRGVGETQYF
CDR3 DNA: TGCAGTGCTAGTGGGGCTAGCGGGAGGGGTGTTGGAGAGACCCAGTACTTC

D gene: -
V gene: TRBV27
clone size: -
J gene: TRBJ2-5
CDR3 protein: CASSLQGTQETQYF
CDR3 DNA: TGTGCCAGCAGCCTACAGGGCACACAAGAGACCCAGTACTTC

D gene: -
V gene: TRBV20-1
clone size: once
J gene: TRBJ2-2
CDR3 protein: CCAPVATMNTGELFF
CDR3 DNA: TGCTGTGCTCCCGTCGCGACGATGAACACCGGGGAGCTGTTTTTT

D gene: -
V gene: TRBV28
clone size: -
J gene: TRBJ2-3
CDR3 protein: CASTVQGTLYF
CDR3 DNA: TGTGCCAGCACTGTACAAGGGACGCTGTATTTT

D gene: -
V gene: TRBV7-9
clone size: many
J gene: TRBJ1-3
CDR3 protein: CASSPRDGLYF
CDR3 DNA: TGTGCCAGCAGCCCACGGGACGGACTATATTTT

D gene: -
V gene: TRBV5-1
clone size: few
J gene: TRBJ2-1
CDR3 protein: CASRFGRTSYNEQFF
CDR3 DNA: TGCGCCAGTAGATTCGGGAGAACATCCTACAATGAGCAGTTCTTC

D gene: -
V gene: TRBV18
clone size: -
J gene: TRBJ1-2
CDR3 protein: CASSPLDGQNNYGYTF
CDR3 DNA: TGTGCCAGCTCACCACTGGACGGCCAAAATAACTATGGCTACACCTTC

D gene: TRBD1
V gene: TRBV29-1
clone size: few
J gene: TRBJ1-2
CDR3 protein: CSSSWGTGGSYGYTF
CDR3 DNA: TGCAGCTCAAGCTGGGGGACAGGGGGCTCTTATGGCTACACCTTC

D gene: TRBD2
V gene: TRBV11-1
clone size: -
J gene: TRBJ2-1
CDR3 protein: CASRRPGLAGAVAYNEQFF
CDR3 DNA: TGTGCCAGCAGACGACCGGGACTAGCGGGAGCAGTAGCCTACAATGAGCAGTTCTTC